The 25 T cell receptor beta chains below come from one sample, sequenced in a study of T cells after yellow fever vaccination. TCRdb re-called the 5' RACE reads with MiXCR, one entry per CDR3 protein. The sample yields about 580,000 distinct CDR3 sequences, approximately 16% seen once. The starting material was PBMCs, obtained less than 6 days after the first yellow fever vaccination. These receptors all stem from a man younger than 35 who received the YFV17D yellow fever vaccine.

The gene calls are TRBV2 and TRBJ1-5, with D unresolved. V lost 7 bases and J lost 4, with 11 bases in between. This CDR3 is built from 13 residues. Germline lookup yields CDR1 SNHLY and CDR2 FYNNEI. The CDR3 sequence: CASTQGLNQPQHF. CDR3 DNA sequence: TGTGCCAGCACCCAAGGGTTGAATCAGCCCCAGCATTTT.

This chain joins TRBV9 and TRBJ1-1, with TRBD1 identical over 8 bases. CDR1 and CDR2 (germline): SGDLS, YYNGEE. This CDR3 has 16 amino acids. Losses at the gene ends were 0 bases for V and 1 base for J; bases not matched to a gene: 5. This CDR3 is CASSVGRGLGNTEAFF. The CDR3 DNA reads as TGTGCCAGCAGCGTAGGCAGGGGGCTCGGGAACACTGAAGCTTTCTTT.

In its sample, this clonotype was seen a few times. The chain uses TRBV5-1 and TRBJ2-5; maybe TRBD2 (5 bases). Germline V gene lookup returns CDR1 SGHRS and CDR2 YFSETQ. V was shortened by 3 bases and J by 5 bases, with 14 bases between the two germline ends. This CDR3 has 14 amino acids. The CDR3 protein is CASSSRGPRETQYF. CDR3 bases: TGCGCCAGCAGCTCCCGAGGGCCTCGCGAGACCCAGTACTTC. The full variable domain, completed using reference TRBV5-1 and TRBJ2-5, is KAGVTQTPRYLIKTRGQQVTLSCSPISGHRSVSWYQQTPGQGLQFLFEYFSETQRNKGNFPGRFSGRQFSNSRSEMNVSTLELGDSALYLCASSSRGPRETQYFGPGTRLLVL.

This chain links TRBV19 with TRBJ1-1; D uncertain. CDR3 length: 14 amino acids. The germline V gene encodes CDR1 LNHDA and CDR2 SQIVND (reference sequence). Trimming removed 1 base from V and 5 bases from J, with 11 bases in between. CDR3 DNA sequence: TGTGCCAGTAGTATAGGGAGGGAGGAAACTGAAGCTTTCTTT. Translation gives CASSIGREETEAFF.

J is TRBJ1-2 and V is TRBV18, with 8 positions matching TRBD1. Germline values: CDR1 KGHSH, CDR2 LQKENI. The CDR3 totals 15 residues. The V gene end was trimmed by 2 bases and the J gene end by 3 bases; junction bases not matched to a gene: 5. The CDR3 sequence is CASSPGVQGDYGYTF. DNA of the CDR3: TGTGCCAGCTCACCAGGCGTACAGGGGGACTATGGCTACACCTTC.

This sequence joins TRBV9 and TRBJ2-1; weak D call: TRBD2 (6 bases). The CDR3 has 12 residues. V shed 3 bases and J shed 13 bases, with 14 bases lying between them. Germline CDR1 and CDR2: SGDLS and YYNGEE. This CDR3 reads CASSEDAGPQFF. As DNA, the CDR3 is TGTGCCAGCAGCGAAGATGCGGGGCCCCAGTTCTTC.

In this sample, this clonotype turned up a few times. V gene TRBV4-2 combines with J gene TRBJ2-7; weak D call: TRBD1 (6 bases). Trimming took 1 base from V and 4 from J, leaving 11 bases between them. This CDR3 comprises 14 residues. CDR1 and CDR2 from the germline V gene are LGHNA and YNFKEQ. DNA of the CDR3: TGTGCCAGCAGCCAAGGAGGACAGTCTTACGAGCAGTACTTC. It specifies CASSQGGQSYEQYF.

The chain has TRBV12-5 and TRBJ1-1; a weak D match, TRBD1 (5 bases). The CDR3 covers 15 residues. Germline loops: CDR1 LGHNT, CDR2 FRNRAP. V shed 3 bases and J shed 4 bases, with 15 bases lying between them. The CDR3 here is CASGFSAGKVTEAFF. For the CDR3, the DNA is TGTGCTAGTGGTTTCAGCGCAGGGAAGGTCACTGAAGCTTTCTTT.

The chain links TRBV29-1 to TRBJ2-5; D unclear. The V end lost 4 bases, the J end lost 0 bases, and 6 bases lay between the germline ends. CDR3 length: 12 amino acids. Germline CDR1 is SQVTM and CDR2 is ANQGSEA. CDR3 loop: CSVVQNQETQYF. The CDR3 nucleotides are TGCAGCGTTGTACAGAACCAAGAGACCCAGTACTTC.

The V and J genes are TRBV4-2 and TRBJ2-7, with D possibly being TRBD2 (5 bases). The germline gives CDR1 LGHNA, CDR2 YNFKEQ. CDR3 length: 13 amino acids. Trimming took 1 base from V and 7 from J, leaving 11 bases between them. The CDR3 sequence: CASSQVEVREQYF. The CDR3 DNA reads TGTGCCAGCAGCCAAGTGGAGGTTCGGGAGCAGTACTTC.

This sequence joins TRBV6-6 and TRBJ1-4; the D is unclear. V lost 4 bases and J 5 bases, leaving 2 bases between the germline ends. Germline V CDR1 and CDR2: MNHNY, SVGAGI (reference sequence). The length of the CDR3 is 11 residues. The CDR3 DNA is TGTGCCAGCAGTTTCAATGAAAAACTGTTTTTT. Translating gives CASSFNEKLFF.

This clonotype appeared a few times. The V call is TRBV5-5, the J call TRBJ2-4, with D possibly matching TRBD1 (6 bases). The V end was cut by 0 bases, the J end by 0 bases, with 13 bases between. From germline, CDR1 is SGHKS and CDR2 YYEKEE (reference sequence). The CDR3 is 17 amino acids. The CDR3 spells CASSLGWTALAKNIQYF. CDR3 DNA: TGTGCCAGCAGCTTGGGTTGGACAGCACTAGCCAAAAACATTCAGTACTTC.

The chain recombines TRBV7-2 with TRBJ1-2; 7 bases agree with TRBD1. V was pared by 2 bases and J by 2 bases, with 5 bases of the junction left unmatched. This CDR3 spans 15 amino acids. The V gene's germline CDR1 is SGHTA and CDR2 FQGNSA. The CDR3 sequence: CASSLYVGGNYGYTF. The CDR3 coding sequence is TGTGCCAGCAGCTTATATGTAGGGGGCAACTATGGCTACACCTTC.

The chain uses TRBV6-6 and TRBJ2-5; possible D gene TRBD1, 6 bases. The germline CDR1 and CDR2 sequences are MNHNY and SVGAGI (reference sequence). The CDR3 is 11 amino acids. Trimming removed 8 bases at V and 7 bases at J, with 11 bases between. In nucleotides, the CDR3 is TGTGCCAGCGCTGACAGGTGGACCCAGTACTTC. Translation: CASADRWTQYF.

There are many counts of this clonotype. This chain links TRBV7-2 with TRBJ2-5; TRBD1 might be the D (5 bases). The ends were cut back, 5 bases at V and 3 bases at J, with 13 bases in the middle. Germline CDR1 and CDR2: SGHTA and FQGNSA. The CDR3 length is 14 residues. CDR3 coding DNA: TGTGCCAGCAGCCCTACAGTCAGGGAAGAGACCCAGTACTTC. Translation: CASSPTVREETQYF. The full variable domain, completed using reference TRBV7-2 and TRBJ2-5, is GAGVSQSPSNKVTEKGKDVELRCDPISGHTALYWYRQSLGQGLEFLIYFQGNSAPDKSGLPSDRFSAERTGGSVSTLTIQRTQQEDSAVYLCASSPTVREETQYFGPGTRLLVL.

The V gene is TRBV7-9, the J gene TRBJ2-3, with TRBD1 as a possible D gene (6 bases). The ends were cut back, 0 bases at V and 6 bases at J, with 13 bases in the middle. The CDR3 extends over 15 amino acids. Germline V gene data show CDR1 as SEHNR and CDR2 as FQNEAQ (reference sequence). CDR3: CASSLAGAGVDTQYF. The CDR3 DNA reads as TGTGCCAGCAGCTTAGCGGGGGCAGGGGTTGATACGCAGTATTTT.

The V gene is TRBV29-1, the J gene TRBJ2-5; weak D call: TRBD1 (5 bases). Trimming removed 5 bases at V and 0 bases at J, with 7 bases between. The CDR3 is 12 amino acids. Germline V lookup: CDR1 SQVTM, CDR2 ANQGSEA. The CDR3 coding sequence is TGCAGCGTTCAGGGAAACCAAGAGACCCAGTACTTC. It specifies CSVQGNQETQYF.

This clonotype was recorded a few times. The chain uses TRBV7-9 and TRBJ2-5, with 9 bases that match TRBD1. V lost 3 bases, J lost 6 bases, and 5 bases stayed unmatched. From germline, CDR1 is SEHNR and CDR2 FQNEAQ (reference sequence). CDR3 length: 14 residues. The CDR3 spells CASSFVGQGKTQYF. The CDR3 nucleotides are TGTGCCAGCAGCTTTGTAGGACAGGGGAAGACCCAGTACTTC.

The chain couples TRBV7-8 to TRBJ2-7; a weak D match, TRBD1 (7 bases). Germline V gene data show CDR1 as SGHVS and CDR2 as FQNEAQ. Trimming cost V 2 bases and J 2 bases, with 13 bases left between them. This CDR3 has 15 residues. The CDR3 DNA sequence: TGTGCCAGCAGCTTACGGCGGGACAGCGCCTACGAGCAGTACTTC. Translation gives CASSLRRDSAYEQYF.

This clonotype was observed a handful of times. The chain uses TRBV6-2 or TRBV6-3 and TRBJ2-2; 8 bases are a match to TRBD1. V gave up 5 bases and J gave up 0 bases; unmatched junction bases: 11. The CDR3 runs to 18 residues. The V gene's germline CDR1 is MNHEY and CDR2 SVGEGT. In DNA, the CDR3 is TGTGCCAGCAGTCCCGGACAGGGTTCTATCTCGAACACCGGGGAGCTGTTTTTT. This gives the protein CASSPGQGSISNTGELFF.

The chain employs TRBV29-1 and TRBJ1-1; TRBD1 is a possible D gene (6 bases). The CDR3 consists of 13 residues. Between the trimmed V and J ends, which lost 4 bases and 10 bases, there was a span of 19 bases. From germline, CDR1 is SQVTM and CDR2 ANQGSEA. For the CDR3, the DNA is TGCAGCGTTGGGGACACGCTGGGAAGGGGAGCTTTCTTT. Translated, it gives CSVGDTLGRGAFF.

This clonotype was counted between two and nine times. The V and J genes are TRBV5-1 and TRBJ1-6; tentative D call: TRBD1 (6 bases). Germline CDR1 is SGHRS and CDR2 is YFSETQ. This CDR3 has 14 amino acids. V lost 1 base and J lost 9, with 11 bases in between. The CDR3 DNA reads TGCGCCAGCAGCTTGCAACAGGGAGGTTCACCCCTCCACTTT. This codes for CASSLQQGGSPLHF.

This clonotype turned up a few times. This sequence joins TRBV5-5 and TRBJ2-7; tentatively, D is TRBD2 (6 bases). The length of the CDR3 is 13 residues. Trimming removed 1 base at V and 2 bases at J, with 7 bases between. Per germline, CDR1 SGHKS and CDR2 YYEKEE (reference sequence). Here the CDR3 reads CASSLWEAYEQYF. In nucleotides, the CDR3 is TGTGCCAGCAGCTTGTGGGAGGCCTACGAGCAGTACTTC.

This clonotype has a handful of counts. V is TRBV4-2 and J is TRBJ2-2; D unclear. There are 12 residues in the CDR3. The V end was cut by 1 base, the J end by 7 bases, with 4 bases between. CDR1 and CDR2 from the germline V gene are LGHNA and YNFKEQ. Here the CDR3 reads CASSQVDGELFF. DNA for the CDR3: TGTGCCAGCAGCCAAGTCGACGGGGAGCTGTTTTTT.

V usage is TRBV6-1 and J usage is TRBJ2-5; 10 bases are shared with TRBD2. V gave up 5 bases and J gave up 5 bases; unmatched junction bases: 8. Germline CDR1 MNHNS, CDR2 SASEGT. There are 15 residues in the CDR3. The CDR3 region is CASSNSGGLSETQYF. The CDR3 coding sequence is TGTGCCAGCAGTAATAGCGGGGGGTTATCGGAGACCCAGTACTTC.